Listed below are T cell receptor beta chains from one sample, sequenced in a study of molecular identifiers for immune sequencing clone quantification. TCRdb reprocessed the PCR reads with MiXCR, giving one entry per CDR3 protein. The sample shows approximately 100,000 distinct CDR3 sequences, 36% of them seen only once. Sequenced input: naive CD8+ T cells from blood, with Jurkat cell RNA spiked in. Receptor source: a human donor in good health. Some libraries in this study had Jurkat cell RNA spiked in. CDR3s include the opening cysteine and the closing phenylalanine or tryptophan.

CDR3 protein: CASSLGQGAETQYF; V gene: TRBV5-6; CDR3 length: 14; J gene: TRBJ2-5
CDR3 protein: CASLGTHSYEQYF; V gene: TRBV2; CDR3 length: 13; J gene: TRBJ2-7
CDR3 protein: CATSRDRGSHEQYF; V gene: TRBV15; CDR3 length: 14; J gene: TRBJ2-7
CDR3 protein: CASSYRARWGSSYEQSF; V gene: TRBV6-5; CDR3 length: 17; J gene: TRBJ2-7
CDR3 protein: CASSLEVSDNEQFF; V gene: TRBV5-4; CDR3 length: 14; J gene: TRBJ2-1
CDR3 protein: CASSFPGQGYEQYF; V gene: TRBV6-6; CDR3 length: 14; J gene: TRBJ2-7
CDR3 protein: CASSLATITEAFF; V gene: TRBV7-6; CDR3 length: 13; J gene: TRBJ1-1
CDR3 protein: CSAPASGLAKETQYF; V gene: TRBV20-1; CDR3 length: 15; J gene: TRBJ2-5
CDR3 protein: CASSSPGDEQYF; V gene: TRBV28; CDR3 length: 12; J gene: TRBJ2-7
CDR3 protein: CASSEDRDVTSTDTQYF; V gene: TRBV2; CDR3 length: 17; J gene: TRBJ2-3
CDR3 protein: CASSLVGFQETQYF; V gene: TRBV7-9; CDR3 length: 14; J gene: TRBJ2-5
CDR3 protein: CASSGNGGRQAHSTDTQYF; V gene: TRBV2; CDR3 length: 19; J gene: TRBJ2-3
CDR3 protein: CAAAPGTGVYGYTF; V gene: TRBV6-5; CDR3 length: 14; J gene: TRBJ1-2
CDR3 protein: CATSDGRTGQFQHF; V gene: TRBV24-1; CDR3 length: 14; J gene: TRBJ1-5
CDR3 protein: CASSQGFLAQETQYF; V gene: TRBV14; CDR3 length: 15; J gene: TRBJ2-5
CDR3 protein: CASSQVSSSRAAYEQYF; V gene: TRBV3-1; CDR3 length: 17; J gene: TRBJ2-7
CDR3 protein: CASSLREGRVKAEQFF; V gene: TRBV5-1; CDR3 length: 16; J gene: TRBJ2-1
CDR3 protein: CASNLLRASGTDTQYF; V gene: TRBV27; CDR3 length: 16; J gene: TRBJ2-3
CDR3 protein: CALAGAPSGELFF; V gene: TRBV19; CDR3 length: 13; J gene: TRBJ2-2
CDR3 protein: CASSVGIQGLAETQYF; V gene: TRBV9; CDR3 length: 16; J gene: TRBJ2-5
CDR3 protein: CSARADSFNRAYEQYF; V gene: TRBV20-1; CDR3 length: 16; J gene: TRBJ2-7
CDR3 protein: CASSRSGRLYNEQFF; V gene: TRBV28; CDR3 length: 15; J gene: TRBJ2-1
CDR3 protein: CASSLEVAGLVYEQYF; V gene: TRBV11-2; CDR3 length: 16; J gene: TRBJ2-7
CDR3 protein: CASSYGGQASTDTQYF; V gene: TRBV6-5; CDR3 length: 16; J gene: TRBJ2-3
CDR3 protein: CSGATSGRAPEQYF; V gene: TRBV29-1; CDR3 length: 14; J gene: TRBJ2-7
CDR3 protein: CASTWRARAADTQYF; V gene: TRBV28; CDR3 length: 15; J gene: TRBJ2-3
CDR3 protein: CASSLMSHEFAGGQETQYF; V gene: TRBV7-7; CDR3 length: 19; J gene: TRBJ2-5
CDR3 protein: CASSSSLGQGIEQYF; V gene: TRBV7-9; CDR3 length: 15; J gene: TRBJ2-7